The clone carrying this TCR beta chain came up a few times. No antigen is known for it. This sample was included in a study of identical twins. Study conclusions and caveats: There is a chance that invariant MAIT and iNKT cells partially muddied zero-insertion analyses.

The ends lost 7 bases at V and 4 bases at J; junction bases unmatched: 2. The CDR3 has 12 amino acids. TCRdb reanalysed the 5' RACE reads using MiXCR and keeps one entry per CDR3 protein. The sample contains roughly 720,000 distinct CDR3 sequences, roughly 20% of which appear only once. These same data were also listed under a study on T cells expressing NK-cell markers. That study reports: Dominant NKG2C+ clonotypes accounted for roughly 1.0-7.5% of CD8+ T cells in roughly 6 donors. Similarly, these clonotypes led the CD3+CD56-NKG2C+ fraction as well in a handful of donors. Whether expanded NKG2C-expressing T cell clones recognize HCMV is unknown.

The material sequenced was PBMCs. V is TRBV12-3 or TRBV12-4 and J is TRBJ1-1; 8 bases fit TRBD1. This clonotype originated in a woman between 18 and 29 years old in good health. The CDR3 sequence is CASKTGGTEAFF. DNA of the CDR3: TGTGCCAGCAAAACAGGGGGCACTGAAGCTTTCTTT.